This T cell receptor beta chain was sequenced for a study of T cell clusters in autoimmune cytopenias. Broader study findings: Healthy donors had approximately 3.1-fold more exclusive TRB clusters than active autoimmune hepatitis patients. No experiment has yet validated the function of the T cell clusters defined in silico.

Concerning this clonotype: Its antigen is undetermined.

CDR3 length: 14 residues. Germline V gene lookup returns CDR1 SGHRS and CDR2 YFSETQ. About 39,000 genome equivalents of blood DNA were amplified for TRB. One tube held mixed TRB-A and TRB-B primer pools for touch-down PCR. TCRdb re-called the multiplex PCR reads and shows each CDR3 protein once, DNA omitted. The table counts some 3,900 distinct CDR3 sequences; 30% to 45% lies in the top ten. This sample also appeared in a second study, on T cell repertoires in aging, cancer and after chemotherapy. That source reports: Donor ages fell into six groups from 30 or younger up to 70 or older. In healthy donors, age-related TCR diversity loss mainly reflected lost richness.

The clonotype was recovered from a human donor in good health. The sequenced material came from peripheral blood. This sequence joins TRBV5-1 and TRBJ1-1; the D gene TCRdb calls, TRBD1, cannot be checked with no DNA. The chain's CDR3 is CASSQRSGGGEAFF.